The 12 T cell receptor beta chains reported below all come from one sample, sequenced in a study of blood T cell repertoires in COVID-19. Using immunoSEQ multiplex PCR, the repertoire was profiled, and TCRdb retains in-frame clones only, with some absent. This sample yields about 190,000 clones, of which just under 85% are seen a single time; around 5.5% belongs to the top ten. Input material: peripheral blood. Receptor source: a woman aged 70-85 years with active or convalescent COVID-19.

This clone was counted only a few times. The rearrangement uses TRBV5-4 and TRBJ2-1; 11 nucleotides line up with TRBD2. V shed 0 bases and J 8 bases; nucleotides not matched to a gene: 7. The CDR3 spans 16 residues. Germline CDR1 reads SGHNT; CDR2 reads YYREEE (reference sequence). The CDR3 coding sequence is TGTGCCAGCAGCTTGGCCAAACTAGCGGGAGTATATGAGCAGTTCTTC. Translation: CASSLAKLAGVYEQFF. The variable domain in full, with the rest retrieved from reference TRBV5-4 and TRBJ2-1, is ETGVTQSPTHLIKTRGQQVTLRCSSQSGHNTVSWYQQALGQGPQFIFQYYREEENGRGNFPPRFSGLQFPNYSSELNVNALELDDSALYLCASSLAKLAGVYEQFFGPGTRLTVL.

This sequence joins TRBV4-2 and TRBJ2-3, with 7 bases fitting TRBD2. Germline CDR1 LGHNA, CDR2 YNFKEQ. The ends lost 1 base at V and 0 bases at J; junction bases unmatched: 7. The CDR3 runs to 17 residues. CDR3 loop: CASSQVSTSTSTDTQYF. As DNA, the CDR3 is TGTGCCAGCAGCCAAGTTTCGACTAGCACTAGCACAGATACGCAGTATTTT.

The sample holds one count of this clone. V gene TRBV7-2 combines with J gene TRBJ2-1; tentatively, D is TRBD1 (6 bases). The CDR3 length is 13 residues. Deletions cut 0 bases from V and 9 bases from J, with 9 bases between. Germline lookup yields CDR1 SGHTA and CDR2 FQGNSA. The CDR3 loop is CASSLARGGEQFF. The CDR3, as DNA: TGTGCCAGCAGCTTAGCCAGGGGCGGTGAGCAGTTCTTC.

The chain has TRBV2 and TRBJ1-4; the D is unclear. Germline V gene sequence: CDR1 SNHLY, CDR2 FYNNEI. Deletions cut 5 bases from V and 8 bases from J, with 12 bases between. This CDR3 region has 13 residues. The CDR3 nucleotides read TGTGCCAGCAGTAGCGGGCGGGCCGAAAAACTGTTTTTT. This sequence encodes CASSSGRAEKLFF.

The chain combines TRBV19 with TRBJ2-2; TRBD2 agrees at 12 bases. V shed 6 bases and J 1 base; nucleotides not matched to a gene: 6. Germline CDR1 is LNHDA and CDR2 is SQIVND (reference sequence). The CDR3 totals 17 residues. CDR3 residues: CASRATSGSQNTGELFF. DNA for the CDR3: TGTGCCAGTAGGGCGACTAGCGGGAGCCAGAACACCGGGGAGCTGTTTTTT.

The genes are TRBV21-1 and TRBJ1-5; the listed D gene, TRBD1, was not tested against the DNA. TRBV21-1 is flagged as a pseudogene. The CDR3 loop spans 19 amino acids. In DNA, the CDR3 is TGTGCCAGCAGCAAATGTTGGGGACAGGGGGTTTCCGGTCATCAGCCCCAGCATTTT. Its translation is CASSKCWGQGVSGHQPQHF.

The count of this clone is one. The V gene is TRBV6-6, the J gene TRBJ2-7; TRBD2 matches at 10 bases. CDR3 length equals 15 residues. The V segment lost 6 bases and the J segment 3 bases; nucleotides outside the gene matches: 8. CDR1 MNHNY and CDR2 SVGAGI come from the germline V gene (reference sequence). CDR3 in amino acids: CASSAPGTSDYEQYF. The DNA of the CDR3 is TGTGCCAGCAGCGCCCCCGGGACTAGCGACTACGAGCAGTACTTC.

V is TRBV29-1 and J is TRBJ2-1; possibly TRBD2 for D (6 bases). Germline values: CDR1 SQVTM, CDR2 ANQGSEA. The V end lost 8 bases, the J end lost 1 base, and 15 bases lay between the germline ends. The CDR3 contains 14 residues. The CDR3 bases are TGCAGCATCGGGGAGGTGGGGTCCTACAATGAGCAGTTCTTC. It is translated as CSIGEVGSYNEQFF.

The V call is TRBV10-1, the J call TRBJ2-7; D is uncertain. The CDR3 is made up of 13 amino acids. The V end was cut by 6 bases, the J end by 0 bases, with 9 bases between. The germline gives CDR1 WNHNN, CDR2 SYGVQD (reference sequence). CDR3 amino acids: CASSPVRSYEQYF. CDR3 nucleotide sequence: TGCGCCAGCAGCCCCGTTCGCTCCTACGAGCAGTACTTC.

This clone was observed a single time. This sequence joins TRBV18 and TRBJ2-1; possible D gene TRBD2, 6 bases. The CDR3 length is 16 residues. Germline V lookup: CDR1 KGHSH, CDR2 LQKENI. V was shortened by 3 bases and J by 2 bases, with 14 bases between the two germline ends. This chain's CDR3 is CASSPGGASAYNEQFF. The CDR3, as DNA: TGTGCCAGCTCACCCGGCGGGGCTAGCGCCTACAATGAGCAGTTCTTC.

This chain connects TRBV3-1 (or the pseudogene TRBV3-2) to TRBJ2-1; D gene unclear. Germline CDR1 and CDR2: LGHDT and YNNKEL (reference sequence). There are 12 residues in the CDR3. Trimming took 3 bases from V and 7 from J, leaving 7 bases between them. CDR3: CASSQGVNEQFF. CDR3 sequence (DNA): TGTGCCAGCAGCCAGGGCGTGAATGAGCAGTTCTTC.

The chain uses TRBV6-5 and TRBJ1-5; TRBD1 matches 7 bases. Germline V gene sequence: CDR1 MNHEY, CDR2 SVGAGI. Germline trimming cut 7 bases from V and 2 bases from J; bases unmatched to any gene: 5. The CDR3 covers 14 residues. CDR3 protein: CASKQGLGNQPQHF. The CDR3 DNA follows: TGTGCCAGCAAACAGGGGCTTGGCAATCAGCCCCAGCATTTT.